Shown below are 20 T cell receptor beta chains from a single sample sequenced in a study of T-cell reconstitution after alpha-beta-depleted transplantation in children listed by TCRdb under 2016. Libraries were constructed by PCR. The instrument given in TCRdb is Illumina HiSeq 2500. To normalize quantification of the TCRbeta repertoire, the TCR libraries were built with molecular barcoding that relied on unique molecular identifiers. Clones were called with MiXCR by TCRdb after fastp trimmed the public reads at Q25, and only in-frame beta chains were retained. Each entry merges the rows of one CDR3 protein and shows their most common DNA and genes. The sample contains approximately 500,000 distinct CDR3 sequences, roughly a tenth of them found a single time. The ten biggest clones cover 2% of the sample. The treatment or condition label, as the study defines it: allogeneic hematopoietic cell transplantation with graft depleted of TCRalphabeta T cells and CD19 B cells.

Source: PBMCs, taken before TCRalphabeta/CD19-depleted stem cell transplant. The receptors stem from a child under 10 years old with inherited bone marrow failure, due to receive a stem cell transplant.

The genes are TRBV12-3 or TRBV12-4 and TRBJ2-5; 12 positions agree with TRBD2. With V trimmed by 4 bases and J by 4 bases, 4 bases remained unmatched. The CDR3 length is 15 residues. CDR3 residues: CASSWLAGGGETQYF. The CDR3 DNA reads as TGTGCCAGCAGTTGGCTAGCGGGAGGGGGAGAGACCCAGTACTTC.

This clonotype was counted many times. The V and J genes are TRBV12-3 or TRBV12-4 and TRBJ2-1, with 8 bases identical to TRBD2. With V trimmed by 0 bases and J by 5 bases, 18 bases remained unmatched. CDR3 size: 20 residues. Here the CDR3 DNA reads TGTGCCAGCAGTTTAGCGCACGGGACTAGATTCATCGGGGCCCACAATGAGCAGTTCTTC. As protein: CASSLAHGTRFIGAHNEQFF.

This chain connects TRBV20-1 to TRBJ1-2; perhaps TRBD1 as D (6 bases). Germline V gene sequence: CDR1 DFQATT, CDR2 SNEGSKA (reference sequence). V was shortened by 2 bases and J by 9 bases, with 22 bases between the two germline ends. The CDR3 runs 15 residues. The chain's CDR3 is CSARPLGGLGGSYTF. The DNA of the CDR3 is TGCAGTGCTAGACCCCTGGGGGGGCTAGGTGGAAGCTACACCTTC.

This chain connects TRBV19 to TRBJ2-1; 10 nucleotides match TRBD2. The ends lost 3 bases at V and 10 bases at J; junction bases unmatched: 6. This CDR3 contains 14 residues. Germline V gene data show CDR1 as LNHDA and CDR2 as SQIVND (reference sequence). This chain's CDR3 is CASSISSGSPEQFF. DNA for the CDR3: TGTGCCAGTAGTATCTCTAGCGGGAGTCCCGAGCAGTTCTTC.

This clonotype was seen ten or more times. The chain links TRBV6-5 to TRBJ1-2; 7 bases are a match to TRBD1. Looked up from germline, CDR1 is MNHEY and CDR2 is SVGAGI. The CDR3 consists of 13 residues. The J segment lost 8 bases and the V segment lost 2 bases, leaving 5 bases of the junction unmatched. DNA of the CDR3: TGTGCCAGCAGTTACGTCGAAGGGGGCGGCTACACCTTC. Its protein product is CASSYVEGGGYTF.

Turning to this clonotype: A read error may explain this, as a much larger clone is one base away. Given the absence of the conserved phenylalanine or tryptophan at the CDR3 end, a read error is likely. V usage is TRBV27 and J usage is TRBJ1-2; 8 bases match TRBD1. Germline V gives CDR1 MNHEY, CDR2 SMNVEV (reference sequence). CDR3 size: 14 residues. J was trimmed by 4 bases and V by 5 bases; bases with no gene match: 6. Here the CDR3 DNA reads TGTGCCAGCAGTGAGGGACAGGACAGCTATGGCTACACCTCC. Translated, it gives CASSEGQDSYGYTS.

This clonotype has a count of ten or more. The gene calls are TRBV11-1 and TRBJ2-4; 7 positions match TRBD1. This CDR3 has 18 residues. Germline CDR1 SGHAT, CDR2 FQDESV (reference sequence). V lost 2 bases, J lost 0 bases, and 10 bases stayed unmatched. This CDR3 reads CASSLKTGTDLAKNIQYF. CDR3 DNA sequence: TGTGCCAGCAGCTTAAAGACCGGGACAGATTTAGCCAAAAACATTCAGTACTTC.

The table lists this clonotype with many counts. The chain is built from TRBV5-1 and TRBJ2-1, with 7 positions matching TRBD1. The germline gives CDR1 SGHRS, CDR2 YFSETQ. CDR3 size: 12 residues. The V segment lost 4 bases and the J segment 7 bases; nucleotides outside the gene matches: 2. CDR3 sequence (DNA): TGCGCCAGCAGCGTACAGGGGAATGAGCAGTTCTTC. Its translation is CASSVQGNEQFF.

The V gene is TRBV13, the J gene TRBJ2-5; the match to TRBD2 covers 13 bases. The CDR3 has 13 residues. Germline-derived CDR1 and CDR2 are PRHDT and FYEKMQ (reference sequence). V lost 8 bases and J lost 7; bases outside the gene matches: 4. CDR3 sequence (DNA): TGTGCCAGCGGACTAGCGGGAGTCGGGACCCAGTACTTC. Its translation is CASGLAGVGTQYF.

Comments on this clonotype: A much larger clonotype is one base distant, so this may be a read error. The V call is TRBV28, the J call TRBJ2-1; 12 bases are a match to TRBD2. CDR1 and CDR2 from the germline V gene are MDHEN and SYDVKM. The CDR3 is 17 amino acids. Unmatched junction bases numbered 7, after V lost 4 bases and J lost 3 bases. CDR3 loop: CASSWTSGIAFYNEQFF. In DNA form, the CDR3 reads TGTGCCAGCAGTTGGACTAGCGGGATCGCGTTCTACAATGAGCAGTTCTTC.

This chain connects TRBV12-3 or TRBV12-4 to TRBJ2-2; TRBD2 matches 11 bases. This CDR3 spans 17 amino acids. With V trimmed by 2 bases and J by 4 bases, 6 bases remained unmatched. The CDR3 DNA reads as TGTGCCAGCAGTTTACTCCCTAGCGGGAGGAGCACCGGGGAGCTGTTTTTT. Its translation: CASSLLPSGRSTGELFF.

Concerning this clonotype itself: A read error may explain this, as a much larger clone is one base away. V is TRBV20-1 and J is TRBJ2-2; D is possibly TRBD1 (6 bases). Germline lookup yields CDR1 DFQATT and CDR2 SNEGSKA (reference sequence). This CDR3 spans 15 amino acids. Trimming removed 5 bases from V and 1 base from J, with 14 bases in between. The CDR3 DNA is TGCAGTGCTTCGTTGACAGGCCTGAACACCGGGGAGCTGTTTTTT. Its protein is CSASLTGLNTGELFF.

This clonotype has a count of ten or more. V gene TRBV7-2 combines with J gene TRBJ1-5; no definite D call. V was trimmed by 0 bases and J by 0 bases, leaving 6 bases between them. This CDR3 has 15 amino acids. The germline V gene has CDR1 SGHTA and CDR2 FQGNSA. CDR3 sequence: CASSLAGYSNQPQHF. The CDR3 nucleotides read TGTGCCAGCAGCTTAGCAGGGTATAGCAATCAGCCCCAGCATTTT. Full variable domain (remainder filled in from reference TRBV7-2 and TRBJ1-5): GAGVSQSPSNKVTEKGKDVELRCDPISGHTALYWYRQSLGQGLEFLIYFQGNSAPDKSGLPSDRFSAERTGGSVSTLTIQRTQQEDSAVYLCASSLAGYSNQPQHFGDGTRLSIL.

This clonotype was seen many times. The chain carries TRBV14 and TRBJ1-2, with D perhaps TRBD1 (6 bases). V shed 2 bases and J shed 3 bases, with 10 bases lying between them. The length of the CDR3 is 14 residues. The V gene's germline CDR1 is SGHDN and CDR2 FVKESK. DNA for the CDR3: TGTGCCAGCAGCCAACAACAGGGACACTATGGCTACACCTTC. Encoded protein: CASSQQQGHYGYTF.

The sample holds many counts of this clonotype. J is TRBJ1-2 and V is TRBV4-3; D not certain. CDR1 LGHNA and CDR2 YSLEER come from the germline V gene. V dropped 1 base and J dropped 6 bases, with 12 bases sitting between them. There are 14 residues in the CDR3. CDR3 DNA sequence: TGCGCCAGCAGCCAAGGAATAGCGACGGATGGCTACACCTTC. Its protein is CASSQGIATDGYTF.

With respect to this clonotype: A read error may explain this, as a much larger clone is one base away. CDR3 loop: CASSYEAGSYEEYF. The CDR3 DNA sequence: TGTGCCAGCAGTTACGAAGCGGGATCCTACGAGGAGTACTTC. The chain has TRBV6-5 and TRBJ2-7; 7 bases agree with TRBD2. Germline V gives CDR1 MNHEY, CDR2 SVGAGI. There are 14 residues in the CDR3.

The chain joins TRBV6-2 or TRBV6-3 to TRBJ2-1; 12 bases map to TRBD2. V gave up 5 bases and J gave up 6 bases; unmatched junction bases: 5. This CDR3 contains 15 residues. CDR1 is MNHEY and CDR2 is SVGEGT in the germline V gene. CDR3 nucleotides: TGTGCCAGCAGTCCTAGCGGGAGGGCCTGCAATGAGCAGTTCTTC. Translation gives CASSPSGRACNEQFF.

The CDR3, as DNA: TGTGCCAGCAGCTACTTTAGCGGGACCCCGGTAGAGCAGTTCTTC. This gives the protein CASSYFSGTPVEQFF. The rearrangement joins TRBV11-2 to TRBJ2-1; 8 bases agree with TRBD2. With V trimmed by 4 bases and J by 10 bases, 12 bases remained unmatched. CDR1 is SGHAT and CDR2 is FQNNGV in the germline V gene. This CDR3 region has 15 residues. Complete variable domain (other parts from reference TRBV11-2 and TRBJ2-1): EAGVAQSPRYKIIEKRQSVAFWCNPISGHATLYWYQQILGQGPKLLIQFQNNGVVDDSQLPKDRFSAERLKGVDSTLKIQPAKLEDSAVYLCASSYFSGTPVEQFFGPGTRLTVL.

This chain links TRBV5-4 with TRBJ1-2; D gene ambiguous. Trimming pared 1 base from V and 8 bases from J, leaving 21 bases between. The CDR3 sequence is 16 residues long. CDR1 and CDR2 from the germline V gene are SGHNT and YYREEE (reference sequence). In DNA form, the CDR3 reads TGTGCCAGCAGCTTGAACTACGGCCCTGGCGATGGGGGCTACACCTTC. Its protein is CASSLNYGPGDGGYTF.

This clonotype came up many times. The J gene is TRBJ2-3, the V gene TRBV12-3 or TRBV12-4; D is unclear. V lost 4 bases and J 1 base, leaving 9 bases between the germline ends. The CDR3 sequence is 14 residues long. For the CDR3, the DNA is TGTGCCAGCAGTTCGCAGTTGGGCACAGATACGCAGTATTTT. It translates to CASSSQLGTDTQYF.